These 8 T cell receptor beta chains originate from one sample sequenced in a study of blood T cell repertoires in COVID-19. Data came from immunoSEQ multiplex PCR; TCRdb stores just in-frame clones and leaves some out. The sample has some 140,000 clones, 60% to 85% seen once. The sequenced material came from peripheral blood. The receptors were gathered from a man aged 80 or over with acute or convalescent COVID-19.

This clone was found a few times. This rearrangement joins TRBV19 to TRBJ1-3; possibly TRBD1 for D (5 bases). The V end was cut by 2 bases, the J end by 0 bases, with 8 bases between. CDR1 is LNHDA, CDR2 SQIVND, per germline (reference sequence). The CDR3 runs to 15 residues. CDR3 region: CASSIMTASGNTIYF. CDR3 bases: TGTGCCAGTAGTATAATGACAGCCTCTGGAAACACCATATATTTT. Together with reference TRBV19 and TRBJ1-3, the CDR3 gives the full variable domain: DGGITQSPKYLFRKEGQNVTLSCEQNLNHDAMYWYRQDPGQGLRLIYYSQIVNDFQKGDIAEGYSVSREKKESFPLTVTSAQKNPTAFYLCASSIMTASGNTIYFGEGSWLTVV.

This chain connects TRBV5-1 to TRBJ2-2; the D gene is possibly TRBD1 (6 bases). With 4 bases removed from V and 4 bases from J, the gap between germline ends came to 11 bases. The CDR3 is made up of 14 amino acids. Looked up from germline, CDR1 is SGHRS and CDR2 is YFSETQ. This CDR3 is CASSEIQGTGELFF. For the CDR3, the DNA is TGCGCCAGCAGCGAAATACAGGGCACCGGGGAGCTGTTTTTT.

This clone has more than one count but fewer than ten. The chain recombines TRBV20-1 with TRBJ2-3; TRBD1 agrees at 9 bases. CDR1 and CDR2 from the germline V gene are DFQATT and SNEGSKA (reference sequence). CDR3 length: 16 residues. J lost 1 base, V lost 3 bases, and 8 bases had no gene match. The CDR3 DNA reads TGCAGTGCTAGTCACAGGGGGCTCCTTCGCACAGATACGCAGTATTTT. It yields the protein CSASHRGLLRTDTQYF.

The rearrangement joins TRBV5-1 to TRBJ2-7, with D possibly TRBD1 on 6 matching bases. Trimming took off 5 bases at V and 5 bases at J, with 20 bases between the two ends. The CDR3 is made up of 15 amino acids. Per the germline V gene, CDR1 is SGHRS and CDR2 is YFSETQ. This chain's CDR3 is CASSPLTGFGNEQYF. The CDR3 DNA is TGCGCCAGCAGTCCCCTTACAGGGTTCGGAAACGAGCAGTACTTC.

The chain employs TRBV27 and TRBJ1-2; D call uncertain. Germline V lookup: CDR1 MNHEY, CDR2 SMNVEV (reference sequence). V lost 8 bases, J lost 8 bases, and 18 bases lay in between. The CDR3 sequence is 13 residues long. CDR3 amino acids: CASRAFAGGGYTF. CDR3 DNA: TGTGCCAGCCGCGCGTTTGCCGGCGGCGGCTACACCTTC.

The chain recombines TRBV11-1 with TRBJ2-5, with TRBD1 matching 8 bases. The CDR3 runs to 16 residues. V lost 0 bases, J lost 4 bases, and 7 bases stayed unmatched. Germline CDR1 and CDR2: SGHAT and FQDESV (reference sequence). The CDR3 coding sequence is TGTGCCAGCAGCTTAGCGCGGCCAGGGGGCCGAGAGACCCAGTACTTC. Protein product: CASSLARPGGRETQYF.

This clone was seen only a few times. The V and J genes are TRBV10-3 and TRBJ2-1, with 11 bases matching TRBD1. The CDR3 has 14 amino acids. Germline V lookup: CDR1 ENHRY, CDR2 SYGVKD. The V gene end was trimmed by 3 bases and the J gene end by 9 bases; junction bases not matched to a gene: 4. DNA for the CDR3: TGTGCCATCAGTGAAAGGACAGGGGGCTTTGAGCAGTTCTTC. Amino acids: CAISERTGGFEQFF.

This clone occurred a few times. The J gene is TRBJ2-2, the V gene TRBV25-1, with 11 bases fitting TRBD1. The J segment lost 4 bases and the V segment lost 1 base, leaving 8 bases of the junction unmatched. This CDR3 is 18 amino acids long. Germline CDR1 is MGHDK and CDR2 is SYGVNS. The chain's CDR3 is CASSELYFGQGATGELFF. DNA of the CDR3: TGTGCCAGCAGTGAATTATATTTTGGACAGGGGGCCACCGGGGAGCTGTTTTTT.